This T cell receptor beta chain was identified during a study of blood T cell repertoires in COVID-19. Background on the study: Specimens from acute and convalescent COVID-19 originated in the United States, Italy and Spain. PBMCs, B-cell-depleted T cells, or T cells were the source of the cDNA or gDNA that made up the material.

Germline CDR1 and CDR2: SGHTA and FQGNSA. The CDR3 is 16 amino acids. Trimming took off 2 bases at V and 4 bases at J, with 14 bases between the two ends. Libraries were prepared by immunoSEQ multiplex PCR; TCRdb keeps only in-frame clonotypes and omits some of them. Of tens of thousands of clones listed, 80% to 90% were seen once; the top ten hold about 13%. The rearrangement links TRBV7-2 to TRBJ1-4; tentatively, D is TRBD1 (6 bases). The sequenced sample consisted of peripheral blood. The receptor's source is a human donor in a cohort sampled during active COVID-19. In DNA, the CDR3 is TGTGCCAGCAGCTTATCGCCCGGGACATTTAATGAAAAACTGTTTTTT. Its protein is CASSLSPGTFNEKLFF.